A single T cell receptor (beta chain) is shown here with its context. The authors' processing: Researchers report that nucleated cell counts were estimated from reference gene primer amplification. TCRdb keeps only in-frame clones here, not all; method: immunoSEQ multiplex PCR. That table gives V, J and clone size, and the DNA gave D and trimming. The table has around 160,000 clones, about four fifths seen once. These data originate in a study of blood T cell repertoires in COVID-19. Study-wide context: Collection of acute and convalescent COVID-19 samples took place in the United States, Italy and Spain. In each case, the material was cDNA or gDNA derived from T cells, B-cell-depleted T cells, or PBMCs.

Germline-derived CDR1 and CDR2 are SGHKS and YYEKEE (reference sequence). CDR3 size: 16 residues. The V segment lost 0 bases and the J segment 5 bases; nucleotides outside the gene matches: 6. The receptor was isolated from a human donor with acute or convalescent COVID-19. The donor label of this sample is uncertain. The material sequenced was peripheral blood. V and J are TRBV5-5 and TRBJ1-1; 11 nucleotides match TRBD1. CDR3 bases: TGTGCCAGCAGCTTGGGGCGTGGACAGGGGGCGACTGAAGCTTTCTTT. This sequence encodes CASSLGRGQGATEAFF.